This note documents a single TCR beta chain sequence. Its matching antigen is unknown. Lysates of CMV-infected fibroblasts at around 10 ug/mL stimulated these cells. CD40L-negative CD69-negative CD45RO-high memory CD4+ T cells were sorted as populations depleted of antigen-responding cells. The data belong to a study of persistence of HIV-infected CD4 T cells. Study at large: Donors had been on suppressive ART for a median of approximately eight years. A couple of participants gave one leukapheresis sample; others gave up to roughly 180 mL blood repeatedly. Regarding the study as a whole: Compared with CD3/CD28-stimulated cells, CMV- and Gag-responding cells showed lower TCRbeta richness. Within sorted populations, more oligoclonal TCRs accompanied more oligoclonal proviruses.

Germline assignment: CDR1 MDHEN and CDR2 SYDVKM. This CDR3 has 15 residues. Between the trimmed V and J ends, which lost 8 bases and 9 bases, there was a span of 24 bases. The libraries were made with immunoSEQ version 4 in survey mode. Here immunoSEQ multiplex PCR was the method, and the copy in TCRdb shows in-frame clones only, minus some. This sample has 25,000 to 30,000 clones; roughly four fifths occur once, and the top ten carry 3.5% to 5.5%. This chain links TRBV28 with TRBJ2-3, with D tentatively TRBD2 (5 bases). The sequences come from CD4+ T cells sorted from PBMCs after roughly 18-hour stimulation, collected from a patient who received antiretroviral therapy. The TCR originated in an adult man with HIV who was CMV-seropositive. CDR3 residues: CASLTPRTDSETQYF. In nucleotides, the CDR3 is TGTGCCAGCCTAACTCCGCGGACGGACTCCGAAACGCAGTATTTT.